This TCR beta chain was retrieved from a study of blood T cell repertoires in COVID-19. The table came from immunoSEQ multiplex PCR; TCRdb's copy has only in-frame clones and leaves some out. The sample records about 42,000 clones, roughly 77% being singletons. The table lists this clone with a count of one. Germline-derived CDR1 and CDR2 are MNHEY and SMNVEV (reference sequence). V shed 6 bases, J shed 6 bases, and the junction held 6 bases outside the gene matches. There are 15 residues in the CDR3. V usage is TRBV27 and J usage is TRBJ2-1; 12 nucleotides line up with TRBD1. The sequence was collected from a man at least 80 years old with acute or convalescent COVID-19. What was sequenced was peripheral blood. The CDR3 sequence: CASSPGDRGLNEQFF. CDR3 bases: TGTGCCAGCAGCCCTGGGGACAGGGGGCTCAATGAGCAGTTCTTC.